This T cell receptor beta chain was profiled in a study of blood T cell repertoires in COVID-19. The CDR3 runs to 15 residues. Germline lookup yields CDR1 SGHKS and CDR2 YYEKEE (reference sequence). The V end was cut by 4 bases, the J end by 0 bases, with 11 bases between. Assay used: immunoSEQ multiplex PCR; TCRdb lists only in-frame clones, some missing. Of under 350,000 clones listed, about 88% are singletons. This receptor was taken from a man aged 60 to 75 who had recovered from COVID-19. The V and J genes are TRBV5-5 and TRBJ2-1; tentative D call: TRBD1 (6 bases). Sequences were obtained from PBMCs or T cells enriched from blood (not recorded which). The CDR3 loop reads CASSLQGSSYNEQFF. The CDR3 DNA reads TGTGCCAGCAGCCTACAGGGAAGCTCCTACAATGAGCAGTTCTTC.